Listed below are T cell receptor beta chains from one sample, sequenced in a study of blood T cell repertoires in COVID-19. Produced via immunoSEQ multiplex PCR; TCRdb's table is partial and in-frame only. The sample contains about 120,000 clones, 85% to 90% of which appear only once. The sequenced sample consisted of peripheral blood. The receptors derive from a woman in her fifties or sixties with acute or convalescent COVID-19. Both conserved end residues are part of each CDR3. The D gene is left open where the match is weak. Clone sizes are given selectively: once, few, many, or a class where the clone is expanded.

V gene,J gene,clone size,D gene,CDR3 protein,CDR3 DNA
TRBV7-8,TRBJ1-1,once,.,CASSQGRGTEAFF,TGTGCCAGCAGCCAGGGGCGGGGCACTGAAGCTTTCTTT
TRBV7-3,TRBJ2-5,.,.,CASSLDYSETQYF,TGTGCCAGCAGCTTAGACTATTCGGAGACCCAGTACTTC
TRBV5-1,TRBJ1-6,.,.,CASSLMQDESSPLHF,TGCGCCAGCAGCTTGATGCAGGATGAAAGTTCACCCCTCCACTTT
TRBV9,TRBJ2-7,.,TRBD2,CASSVGGYSGVAYEQYF,TGTGCCAGCAGCGTTGGGGGCTATAGCGGGGTGGCCTACGAGCAGTACTTC
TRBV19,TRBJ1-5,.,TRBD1,CASLQGESNQPQHF,TGTGCCAGTCTACAGGGGGAAAGCAATCAGCCCCAGCATTTT
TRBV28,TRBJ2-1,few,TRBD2,CASSLFGTSGANEQFF,TGTGCCAGCAGTTTATTCGGGACTAGCGGCGCGAATGAGCAGTTCTTC
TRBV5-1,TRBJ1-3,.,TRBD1,CASSLDRAQDTIYF,TGCGCCAGCAGTCTTGACAGGGCTCAAGACACCATATATTTT
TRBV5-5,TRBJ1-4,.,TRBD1,CASSLWDRGVEKLFF,TGTGCCAGCAGCTTGTGGGACAGGGGGGTTGAAAAACTGTTTTTT
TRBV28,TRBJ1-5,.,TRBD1,CASSFAIEGADQPQHF,TGTGCCAGCAGTTTCGCTATTGAGGGGGCAGATCAGCCCCAGCATTTT
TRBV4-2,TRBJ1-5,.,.,CASADSSNQPQHF,TGTGCCAGCGCGGACAGTAGCAATCAGCCCCAGCATTTT
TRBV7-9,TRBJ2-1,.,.,CASSPWGRGKAYNEQFF,TGTGCCAGCAGCCCGTGGGGTCGGGGTAAGGCCTACAATGAGCAGTTCTTC
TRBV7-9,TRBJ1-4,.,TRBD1,CASSGRQGLGEKLFF,TGTGCCAGCAGCGGACGACAGGGATTAGGTGAAAAACTGTTTTTT
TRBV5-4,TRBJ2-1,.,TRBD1,CASNLPGQDYNEQFF,TGTGCCAGCAACCTTCCGGGACAGGATTACAATGAGCAGTTCTTC
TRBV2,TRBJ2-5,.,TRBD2,CASSEALAGGQETQYF,TGTGCCAGCAGTGAAGCGCTAGCGGGAGGCCAAGAGACCCAGTACTTC
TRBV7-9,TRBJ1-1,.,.,CASSLGPGNTEAFF,TGTGCCAGCAGCTTAGGGCCAGGTAACACTGAAGCTTTCTTT
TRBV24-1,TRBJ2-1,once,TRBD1,CATSDSGQGGVNEQFF,TGTGCCACCAGTGATTCGGGACAGGGGGGAGTCAATGAGCAGTTCTTC
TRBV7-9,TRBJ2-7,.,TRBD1,CASSSGTGLYEQYF,TGTGCCAGCAGCTCCGGGACAGGGTTGTACGAGCAGTACTTC
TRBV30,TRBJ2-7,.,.,CASRGQSSYEQYF,TGTGCCTCTAGGGGACAAAGCTCCTACGAGCAGTACTTC
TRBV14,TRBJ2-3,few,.,CASSHQDRSTQYF,TGTGCCAGCAGCCACCAAGATAGGAGTACGCAGTATTTT
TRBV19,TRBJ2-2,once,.,CASAPGFMSTGELFF,TGTGCCAGTGCCCCGGGATTCATGAGCACCGGGGAGCTGTTTTTT
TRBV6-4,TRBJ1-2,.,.,CASSDIGGYGYTF,TGTGCCAGCAGTGACATTGGAGGGTATGGCTACACCTTC
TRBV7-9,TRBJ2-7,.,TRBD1,CASSRPDRGGYEQYF,TGTGCCAGCAGCCGACCCGACAGGGGTGGATACGAGCAGTACTTC
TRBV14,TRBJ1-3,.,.,CASSQVTPGNTIYF,TGTGCCAGCAGCCAAGTTACACCTGGAAACACCATATATTTT
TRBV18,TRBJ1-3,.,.,CASSRDRAVTGNTIYF,TGTGCCAGCTCACGCGACAGAGCTGTAACTGGAAACACCATATATTTT
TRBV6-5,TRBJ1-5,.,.,CASSVSGNQPQHF,TGTGCCAGCAGCGTGAGCGGAAATCAGCCCCAGCATTTT
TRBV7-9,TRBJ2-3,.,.,CASSLRSGGFFTDTQYF,TGTGCCAGCAGCTTACGTAGCGGAGGTTTCTTCACAGATACGCAGTATTTT
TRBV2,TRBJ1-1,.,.,CASSEGVRLGTEAFF,TGTGCCAGCAGTGAAGGGGTGAGGCTGGGCACTGAAGCTTTCTTT
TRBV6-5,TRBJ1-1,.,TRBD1,CASSNKRQGNTEAFF,TGTGCCAGCAGCAACAAACGACAGGGGAACACTGAAGCTTTCTTT
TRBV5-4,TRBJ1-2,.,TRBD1,CASSAAGTGGARYGYTF,TGTGCCAGCAGCGCAGCCGGGACAGGGGGCGCAAGATATGGCTACACCTTC
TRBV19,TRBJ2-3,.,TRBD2,CASSRPLSGNTDTQYF,TGTGCCAGTAGTCGGCCGCTTAGCGGGAACACAGATACGCAGTATTTT
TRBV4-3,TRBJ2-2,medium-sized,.,CASSQDRPLYRGAVF,TGCGCCAGCAGCCAAGACCGACCTTTATATCGGGGAGCTGTTTTT
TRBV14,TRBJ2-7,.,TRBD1,CASSDRGVGYEQYF,TGTGCCAGCAGCGACAGGGGTGTTGGATACGAGCAGTACTTC
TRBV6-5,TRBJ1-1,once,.,CASSLAVPTEAFF,TGTGCCAGCAGCTTGGCCGTACCCACTGAAGCTTTCTTT
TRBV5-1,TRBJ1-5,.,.,CASSFRESNQPQHF,TGCGCCAGCAGCTTCAGGGAAAGCAATCAGCCCCAGCATTTT
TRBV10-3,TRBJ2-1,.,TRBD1,CAISEWGDRGLKEQFF,TGTGCCATCAGTGAGTGGGGGGACAGGGGGCTAAAGGAGCAGTTCTTC
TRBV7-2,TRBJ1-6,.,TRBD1,CASSLRQGAGNSPLHF,TGTGCCAGCAGCTTACGACAGGGGGCAGGTAATTCACCCCTCCACTTT
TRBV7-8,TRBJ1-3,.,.,CASSLGGGIGTIYF,TGTGCCAGCAGCTTAGGAGGCGGGATCGGCACCATATATTTT
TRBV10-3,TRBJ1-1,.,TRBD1,CAISDLGTGNTEAFF,TGTGCCATCAGTGATTTAGGGACAGGGAACACTGAAGCTTTCTTT
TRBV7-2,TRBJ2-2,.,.,CASSSNTGELFF,TGTGCCAGCAGCTCAAACACCGGGGAGCTGTTTTTT
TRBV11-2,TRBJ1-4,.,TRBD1,CASSFAGQGREKLFF,TGTGCCAGCAGCTTTGCTGGACAGGGAAGGGAAAAACTGTTTTTT
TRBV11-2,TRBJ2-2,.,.,CASRQIKGANTGELFF,TGTGCCAGCAGACAAATAAAAGGAGCGAACACCGGGGAGCTGTTTTTT
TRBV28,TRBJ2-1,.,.,CASRYREYYNEQFF,TGTGCCAGCCGGTACCGGGAGTATTACAATGAGCAGTTCTTC
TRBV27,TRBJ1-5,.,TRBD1,CASSPGGRYSNQPQHF,TGTGCCAGCAGTCCAGGGGGGCGGTATAGCAATCAGCCCCAGCATTTT
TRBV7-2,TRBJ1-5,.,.,CASSLAGLPYQPQHF,TGTGCCAGCAGCTTAGCGGGACTCCCGTATCAGCCCCAGCATTTT
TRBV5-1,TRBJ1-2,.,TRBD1,CASSLALDRDGYTF,TGCGCCAGCAGCTTGGCCTTGGACAGGGATGGCTACACCTTC
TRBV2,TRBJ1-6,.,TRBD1,CASSGQTGGTNSPLHF,TGTGCCAGCAGTGGCCAGACAGGGGGGACTAATTCACCCCTCCACTTT
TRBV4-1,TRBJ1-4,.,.,CASSLGRRDEKLFF,TGCGCCAGCAGCCTGGGACGGAGGGACGAAAAACTGTTTTTT